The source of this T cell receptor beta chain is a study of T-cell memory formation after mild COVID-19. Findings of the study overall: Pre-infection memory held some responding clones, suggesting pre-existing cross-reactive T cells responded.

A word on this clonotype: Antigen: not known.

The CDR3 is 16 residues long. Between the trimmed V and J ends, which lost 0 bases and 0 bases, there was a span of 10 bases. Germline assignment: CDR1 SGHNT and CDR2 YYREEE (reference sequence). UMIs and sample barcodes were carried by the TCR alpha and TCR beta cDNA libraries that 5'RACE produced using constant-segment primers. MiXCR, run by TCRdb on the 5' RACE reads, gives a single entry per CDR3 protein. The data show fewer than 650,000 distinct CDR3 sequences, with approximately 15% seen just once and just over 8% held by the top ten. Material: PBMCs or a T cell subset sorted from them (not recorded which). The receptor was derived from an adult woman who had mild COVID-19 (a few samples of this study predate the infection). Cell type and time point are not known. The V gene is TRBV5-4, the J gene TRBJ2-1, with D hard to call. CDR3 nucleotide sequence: TGTGCCAGCAGCTTGGCCCAGATGAGCTCCTACAATGAGCAGTTCTTC. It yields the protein CASSLAQMSSYNEQFF.